The rows below give T cell receptor beta chains drawn from one sample of a study of cytomegalovirus exposure and HLA in healthy donors. TCRdb keeps only in-frame clones here, not all; method: immunoSEQ multiplex PCR. The repertoire consists of under 400,000 clones, with approximately 90% occurring once and the leading ten covering roughly 0.83%. Sequenced material: PBMCs. These receptors were collected from a woman younger than 35 in good health and CMV-seronegative. CDR3s leave out the opening cysteine and the closing phenylalanine or tryptophan. Each record gives: CDR3 length, J gene, V gene, D gene, CDR3 protein. D genes are given only for firm matches.

11,TRBJ2-7,TRBV28,NA,ASRGTHSYEQY
12,TRBJ1-6,TRBV2,NA,ASTSTGINSPLH
12,TRBJ2-7,TRBV28,TRBD2,ASSLSGTKYEQY
13,TRBJ2-1,TRBV6-1,TRBD2,ASSEREGSYNEQF
12,TRBJ2-5,TRBV9,TRBD2,ASSVGATSGTRY
11,TRBJ2-3,TRBV6-5,NA,ASTNTRTDTQY
11,TRBJ2-7,TRBV4-1,NA,ASSPNLAYEQY
12,TRBJ2-5,TRBV19,NA,ASSWGLHAETQY
14,TRBJ1-5,TRBV6-1,NA,ASSELTLHSNQPQH
12,TRBJ2-1,TRBV4-1,NA,ASSQEVQYNEQF
12,TRBJ1-1,TRBV30,NA,AWVRNRAGTEAF
13,TRBJ1-4,TRBV5-6,NA,ASSFGQTTNEKLF
13,TRBJ2-7,TRBV7-8,NA,ASSLEGLFSYEQY
11,TRBJ1-2,TRBV2,TRBD1,ASRGQGGVGYT
13,TRBJ2-7,TRBV5-4,TRBD2,ASSPEAGATYEQY
12,TRBJ2-2,TRBV27,TRBD1,ASSLRTGSGELF
13,TRBJ1-4,TRBV2,NA,ASGGDTELREKLF
11,TRBJ2-7,TRBV7-8,NA,ASSLTGGSEQY
13,TRBJ1-1,TRBV28,TRBD1,ASSFGDRVTAEAF
15,TRBJ2-7,TRBV2,NA,ASSDGPPGVGEYEQY
11,TRBJ1-2,TRBV28,NA,ASGIQGDYGYT
15,TRBJ2-1,TRBV9,NA,ASSALDWRLTYNEQF
12,TRBJ2-7,TRBV4-1,NA,ASSQRQEVYEQY
13,TRBJ1-2,TRBV30,NA,AWSAPSRGQGGYT
18,TRBJ2-6,TRBV28,TRBD2,ASSPPGGERTSSGANVLT
12,TRBJ1-2,TRBV6-6,NA,ASSYSNREDGYT
15,TRBJ2-1,TRBV7-7,TRBD2,ASSPRPGTSGFREQF
15,TRBJ1-2,TRBV5-1,NA,ASSYHFNQGSNYGYT
13,TRBJ1-5,TRBV28,NA,ASSFGEGDTQPQH
12,TRBJ2-3,TRBV30,TRBD2,AWSPTSGRHTQG
15,TRBJ2-2,TRBV18,NA,ASSPPGGRADTGELF
13,TRBJ2-1,TRBV19,TRBD2,ASSIGLAGGNEQF
12,TRBJ1-2,TRBV29-1,TRBD1,SGVWTGGNYGYT
10,TRBJ1-1,TRBV5-4,NA,ASSPGDTEAF
11,TRBJ2-7,TRBV28,NA,ASSPTGTYEQY
13,TRBJ2-7,TRBV6-5,NA,ASSQRQGGMSEQY
11,TRBJ1-2,TRBV2,NA,ASSVDSYYGYT
13,TRBJ2-1,TRBV2,TRBD2,ASSFSGTSINEQF
12,TRBJ1-5,TRBV19,TRBD1,ASSARQGGQPQH
14,TRBJ2-7,TRBV5-3,NA,ARSRTNSSGVYEQY
17,TRBJ2-1,TRBV7-2,TRBD2,ASSLATGPPAGGYNEQF
13,TRBJ1-5,TRBV30,NA,AWSLAGPIGEPQH
12,TRBJ2-3,TRBV15,TRBD1,ATSRGQGTDTQY
11,TRBJ2-7,TRBV6-5,NA,ASSWAGTYEQY
14,TRBJ2-3,TRBV27,TRBD2,ASSLLREVGTDTQY
13,TRBJ2-7,TRBV2,TRBD1,ASSPPGQGSYEQY
13,TRBJ2-3,TRBV2,TRBD2,ASSLFGLAADTQY